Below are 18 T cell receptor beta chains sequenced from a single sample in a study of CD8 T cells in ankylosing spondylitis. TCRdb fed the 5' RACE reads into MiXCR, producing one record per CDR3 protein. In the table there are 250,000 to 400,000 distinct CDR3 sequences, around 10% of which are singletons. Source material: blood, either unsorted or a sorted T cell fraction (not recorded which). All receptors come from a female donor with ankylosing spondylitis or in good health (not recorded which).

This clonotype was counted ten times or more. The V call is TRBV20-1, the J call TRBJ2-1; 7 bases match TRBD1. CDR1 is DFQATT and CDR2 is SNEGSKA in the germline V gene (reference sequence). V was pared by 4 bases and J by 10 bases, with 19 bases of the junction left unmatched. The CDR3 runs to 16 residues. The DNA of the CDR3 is TGCAGTGCTATGTCACCGGGACAGTTACGCTTAGGAGAGCAGTTCTTC. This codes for CSAMSPGQLRLGEQFF.

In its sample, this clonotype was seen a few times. CDR3 DNA: TGTGCCAGCAGCCCCGCAGGATCCCACAATGAGCAGTTCTTC. Encoded protein: CASSPAGSHNEQFF. This chain joins TRBV7-2 and TRBJ2-1, with no clear D. Germline CDR1 and CDR2: SGHTA and FQGNSA. The ends were cut back, 5 bases at V and 5 bases at J, with 13 bases in the middle. This CDR3 is 14 amino acids long.

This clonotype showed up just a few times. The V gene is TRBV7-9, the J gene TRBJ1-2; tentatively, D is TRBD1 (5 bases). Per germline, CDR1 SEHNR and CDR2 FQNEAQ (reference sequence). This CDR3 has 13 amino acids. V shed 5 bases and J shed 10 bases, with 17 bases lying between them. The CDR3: CASSTDGAGPYTF. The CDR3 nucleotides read TGTGCCAGCAGCACGGATGGGGCAGGGCCCTACACCTTC.

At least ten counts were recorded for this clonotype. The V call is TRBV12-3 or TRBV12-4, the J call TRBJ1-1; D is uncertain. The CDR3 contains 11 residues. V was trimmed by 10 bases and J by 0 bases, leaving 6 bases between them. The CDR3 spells CATLMNTEAFF. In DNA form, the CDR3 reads TGTGCCACACTTATGAACACTGAAGCTTTCTTT.

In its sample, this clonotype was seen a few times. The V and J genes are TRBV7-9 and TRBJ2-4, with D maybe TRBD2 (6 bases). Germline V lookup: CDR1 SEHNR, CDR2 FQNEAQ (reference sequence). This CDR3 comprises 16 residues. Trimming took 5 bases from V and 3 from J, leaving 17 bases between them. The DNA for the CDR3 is TGTGCCAGCAGCCCACAAGGGGCGCGGGGCAAAAACATTCAGTACTTC. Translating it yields CASSPQGARGKNIQYF.

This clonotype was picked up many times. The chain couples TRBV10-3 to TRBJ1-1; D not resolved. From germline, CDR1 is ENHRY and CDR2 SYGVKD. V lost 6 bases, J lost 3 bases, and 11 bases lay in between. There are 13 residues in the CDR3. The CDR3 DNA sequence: TGTGCCATCAGAGCCAGGTGGGACACTGAAGCTTTCTTT. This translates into CAIRARWDTEAFF.

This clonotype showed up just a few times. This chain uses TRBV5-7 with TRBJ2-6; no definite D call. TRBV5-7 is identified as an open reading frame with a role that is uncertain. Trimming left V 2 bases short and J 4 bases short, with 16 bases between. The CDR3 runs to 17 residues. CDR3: CASSFIHMSSGANVLTF. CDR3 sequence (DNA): TGTGCCAGCAGCTTTATACACATGTCCTCCGGGGCCAACGTCCTGACTTTC.

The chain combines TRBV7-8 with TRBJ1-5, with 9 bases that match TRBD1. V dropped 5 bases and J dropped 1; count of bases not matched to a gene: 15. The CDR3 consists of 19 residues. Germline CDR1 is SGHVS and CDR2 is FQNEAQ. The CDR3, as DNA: TGTGCCAGCAGCGAAGAGGGACAGGGAGATAAGTGGAGCAATCAGCCCCAGCATTTT. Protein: CASSEEGQGDKWSNQPQHF. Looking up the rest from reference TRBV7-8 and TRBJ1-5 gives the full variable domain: GAGVSQSPRYKVAKRGQDVALRCDPISGHVSLFWYQQALGQGPEFLTYFQNEAQLDKSGLPSDRFFAERPEGSVSTLKIQRTQQEDSAVYLCASSEEGQGDKWSNQPQHFGDGTRLSIL.

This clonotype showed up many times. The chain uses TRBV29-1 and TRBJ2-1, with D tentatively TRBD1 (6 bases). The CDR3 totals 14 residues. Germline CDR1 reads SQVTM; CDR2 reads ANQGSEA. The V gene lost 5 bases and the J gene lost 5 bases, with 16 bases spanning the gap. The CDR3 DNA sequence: TGCAGCGTTTTCCGACAGGTTGTGAACAATGAGCAGTTCTTC. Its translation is CSVFRQVVNNEQFF.

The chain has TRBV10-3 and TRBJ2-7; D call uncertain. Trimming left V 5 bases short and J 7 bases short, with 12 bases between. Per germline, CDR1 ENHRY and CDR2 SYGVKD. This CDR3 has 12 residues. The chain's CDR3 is CAISSRLEEQYF. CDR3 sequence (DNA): TGTGCCATCAGTAGTAGGCTGGAAGAGCAGTACTTC.

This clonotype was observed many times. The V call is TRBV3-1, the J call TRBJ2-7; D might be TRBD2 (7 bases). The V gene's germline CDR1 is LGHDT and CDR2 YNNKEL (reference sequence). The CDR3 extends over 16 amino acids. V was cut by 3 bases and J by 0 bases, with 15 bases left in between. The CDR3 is CASSHYRGALSYEQYF. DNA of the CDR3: TGTGCCAGCAGCCATTACCGGGGGGCACTCTCCTACGAGCAGTACTTC.

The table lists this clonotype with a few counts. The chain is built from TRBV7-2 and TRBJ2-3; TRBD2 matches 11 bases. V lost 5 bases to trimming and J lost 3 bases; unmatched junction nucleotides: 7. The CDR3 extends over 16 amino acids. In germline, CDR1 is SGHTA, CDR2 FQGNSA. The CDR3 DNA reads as TGTGCCAGCAGCCCTTGGGTAGCGGGGGGGACAGATACGCAGTATTTT. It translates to CASSPWVAGGTDTQYF.

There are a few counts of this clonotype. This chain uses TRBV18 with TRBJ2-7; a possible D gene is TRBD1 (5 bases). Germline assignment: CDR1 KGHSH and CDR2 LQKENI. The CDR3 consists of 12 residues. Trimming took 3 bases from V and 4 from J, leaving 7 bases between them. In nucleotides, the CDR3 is TGTGCCAGCTCACCGCGACAGTACGAGCAGTACTTC. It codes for CASSPRQYEQYF.

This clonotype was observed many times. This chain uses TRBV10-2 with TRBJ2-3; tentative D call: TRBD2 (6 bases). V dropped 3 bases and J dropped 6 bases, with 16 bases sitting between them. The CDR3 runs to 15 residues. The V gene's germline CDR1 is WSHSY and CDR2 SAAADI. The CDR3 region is CASSEWDSIRDTQYF. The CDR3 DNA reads TGCGCCAGCAGTGAATGGGACTCCATCCGGGATACGCAGTATTTT.

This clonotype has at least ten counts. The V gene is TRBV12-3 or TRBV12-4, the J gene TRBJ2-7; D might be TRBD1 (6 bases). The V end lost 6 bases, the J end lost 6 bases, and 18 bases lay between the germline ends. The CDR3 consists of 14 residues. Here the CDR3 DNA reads TGTGCCAGCAGAATCGTGGCAGGGGCGAGCGAGCAGTACTTC. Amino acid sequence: CASRIVAGASEQYF.

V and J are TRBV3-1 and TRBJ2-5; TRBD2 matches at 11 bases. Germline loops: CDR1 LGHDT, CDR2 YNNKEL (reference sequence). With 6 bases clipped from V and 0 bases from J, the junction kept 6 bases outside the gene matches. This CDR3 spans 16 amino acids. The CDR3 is CASSLGLAANQETQYF. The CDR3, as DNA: TGTGCCAGCAGTTTGGGACTAGCGGCAAACCAAGAGACCCAGTACTTC.

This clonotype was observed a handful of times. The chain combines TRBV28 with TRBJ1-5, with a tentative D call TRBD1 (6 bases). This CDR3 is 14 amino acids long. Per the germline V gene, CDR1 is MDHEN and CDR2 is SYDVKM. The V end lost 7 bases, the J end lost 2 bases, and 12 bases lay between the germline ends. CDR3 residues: CASKTGGGNQPQHF. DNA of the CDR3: TGTGCCAGCAAGACAGGAGGGGGCAATCAGCCCCAGCATTTT.

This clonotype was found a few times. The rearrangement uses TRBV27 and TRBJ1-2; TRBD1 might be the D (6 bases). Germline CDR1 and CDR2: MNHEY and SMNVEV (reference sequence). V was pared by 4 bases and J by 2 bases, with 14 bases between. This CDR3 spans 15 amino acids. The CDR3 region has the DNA TGTGCCAGCAGTTCTCCTGGGCAGGGGAACTATGGCTACACCTTC. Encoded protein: CASSSPGQGNYGYTF.